This T cell receptor (beta chain) was sequenced for a study of T cells after yellow fever vaccination. Study outcomes and limitations: The appearance of a small share of clonotypes in both CD4 and CD8 compartments was observed. Contamination by abundant bulk-population clonotypes could be present in FACS-sorted repertoires.

Production of TCR cDNA was by 5'RACE template switching, which also added a universal primer site and UMIs. TCRdb passed the 5' RACE reads through MiXCR, listing each CDR3 protein once. The table lists 300,000 to 350,000 distinct CDR3 sequences, approximately 4.2% of them singletons. Trimming removed 5 bases from V and 4 bases from J, with 8 bases in between. The CDR3 consists of 11 residues. CDR1 and CDR2 from the germline V gene are DFQATT and SNEGSKA (reference sequence). There are many counts of this clonotype. Its specificity is not known. The specimen was PBMCs, collected 5 days after the yellow fever booster vaccination. The gene calls are TRBV20-1 and TRBJ1-1; D not resolved. This clonotype was obtained from a man younger than 35 who received the YFV17D yellow fever vaccine. The CDR3 region is CSAYDFTEAFF. Here the CDR3 DNA reads TGCAGTGCTTACGACTTCACTGAAGCTTTCTTT.